This T cell receptor (beta chain) was sequenced in a study of cytomegalovirus exposure and HLA in healthy donors. General observations from the study: The majority of TCR sequences were rare, yet some public TCRs appeared in many donors. Cytomegalovirus status was reportedly diagnosed by the classifier with high specificity and sensitivity. The tendency of first-cohort TCR clusters to co-occur in the 110 or so validation repertoires emerged from a later analysis. According to the study, 160 or so TCR beta chains were cytomegalovirus-associated.

The germline V gene encodes CDR1 SGDLS and CDR2 YYNGEE. V was clipped by 3 bases and J by 5 bases; unmatched bases: 7. The CDR3 is 14 residues long. This clone was detected only a few times. Its antigen is as yet unknown. Repertoires were generated with immunoSEQ multiplex PCR, while TCRdb's copy carries only in-frame clones and drops some. The sample carries 150,000 to 200,000 clones, 84% recorded once. This clonotype originated in a man younger than 30 in good health and CMV-seropositive. V gene TRBV9 combines with J gene TRBJ1-2; TRBD1 aligns across 7 bases. Specimen: PBMCs. The CDR3 coding sequence is TGTGCCAGCAGCGGAACCGGGACAGCATATGGCTACACCTTC. Translated: CASSGTGTAYGYTF.